The present TCR beta chain was sequenced within a study of OX40 agonist ivuxolimab in advanced cancers. Study findings and constraints: Dose levels from 0.1 to 3.0 mg/kg saw CD4+ and CD8+ blood T cells expand clonally by week 6.

Concerning this clone itself: Its antigen is still unknown.

CDR1 is LNHDA, CDR2 SQIVND, per germline (reference sequence). V was clipped by 6 bases and J by 8 bases, with 22 bases between them. The CDR3 extends over 15 amino acids. Using immunoSEQ multiplex PCR, the repertoire was profiled, and TCRdb retains in-frame clones only, with some absent. The table shows tens of thousands of clones, with just under 80% occurring only once. This clonotype originated in an adult with an advanced solid tumor such as melanoma, head and neck, liver or kidney cancer. Sequencing was performed on CD4+ or CD8+ T cells sorted from blood, taken in a trial of the OX40 agonist ivuxolimab. The V and J genes are TRBV19 and TRBJ1-1; D is possibly TRBD1 (5 bases). CDR3 protein: CASRSFGRGGKEAFF. CDR3 nucleotides: TGTGCCAGTAGGAGTTTTGGACGGGGCGGGAAAGAAGCTTTCTTT.